The rows below give T cell receptor beta chains drawn from one sample of a study of shared clonotypes between healthy human individuals. Sequenced by immunoSEQ multiplex PCR; TCRdb stores in-frame clones only, minus some. The sample holds 2,500,000 or so clones, more than 80% seen once. Source material: naive CD4+ T cells sorted from blood. Every receptor here comes from a man aged 18 to 35 in good health. The CDR3 runs from the conserved cysteine through the conserved F or W. A D gene is named only where the DNA matches it firmly.

v_gene	d_gene	j_gene	CDR3aa
TRBV12-5	.	TRBJ1-1	CASTQGYEAFF
TRBV7-2	.	TRBJ1-5	CASSRGGNNQPQHF
TRBV27	.	TRBJ2-7	CASSLLSGDNKWF
TRBV28	.	TRBJ1-1	CASSRGGRVPEAFF
TRBV11-2	.	TRBJ1-2	CASSLGQVDSYTF
TRBV7-2	.	TRBJ2-3	CASSLDGAVTDTQYF
TRBV7-2	TRBD1	TRBJ1-4	CASSTSGGGGEKLFF
TRBV4-3	TRBD1	TRBJ1-4	CASSQNPITGGGEKLFF
TRBV28	TRBD1	TRBJ2-7	CASSAPGQGGYEQYF
TRBV10-1	.	TRBJ2-3	CASREGDTQYF
TRBV7-9	.	TRBJ2-3	CASSTTGVLLTDTQYF
TRBV10-3	TRBD2	TRBJ2-5	CAISETSGGWETQYF
TRBV18	TRBD2	TRBJ2-3	CASSQLAVTDTQYF
TRBV6-5	TRBD1	TRBJ1-4	CASSLWTGGEKLFF
TRBV6-5	.	TRBJ2-5	CASSYSITGETQYF
TRBV5-1	.	TRBJ1-2	CASSDPYAGLRNYGYTF
TRBV9	.	TRBJ2-7	CASSVGRSSYEQYF
TRBV7-8	.	.	CASSFEPGPSYEQYF
TRBV6-6	.	TRBJ1-2	CASSYIRDGYTF
TRBV5-4	.	TRBJ2-1	CASSQGSRSMGNEQFF
TRBV7-9	.	TRBJ1-4	CASSLGSAMGEKLFF
TRBV10-1	.	TRBJ2-7	CASSERGAPYEQYF
TRBV5-6	.	TRBJ1-2	CASSFGSKSGGYTF
TRBV7-9	TRBD1	TRBJ2-1	CASSSTFVRDRGYNEQFF
TRBV6-6	.	TRBJ2-7	CASSYGRDSSYEQYF
TRBV5-4	.	TRBJ2-1	CASSLASEQFF
TRBV5-1	.	TRBJ2-7	CASSLDGQSYEQYF
TRBV6-1	.	TRBJ1-2	CASSERGQPGGYTF
TRBV18	.	TRBJ2-3	CASSLNTPSTDTQYF
TRBV11-3	.	TRBJ2-2	CASSLTWGADGELFF
TRBV29-1	TRBD2	TRBJ2-1	CSAELAGGPSEQFF
TRBV18	.	TRBJ2-7	CASSPLGGYEQYF
TRBV18	TRBD2	TRBJ2-5	CASSPPFSGGPQETQYF
TRBV6-5	TRBD2	TRBJ2-7	CASSQGLAFPAQYF
TRBV30	.	TRBJ2-5	CAWSGGLKETQYF
TRBV2	.	TRBJ1-6	CASMANGPHSPLHF
TRBV29-1	.	TRBJ1-5	CSVGYESNQPQHF
TRBV5-5	.	TRBJ1-1	CASSLEFPFGTPNTEAFF
TRBV18	.	TRBJ1-4	CASSPGVNEKLFF
TRBV30	TRBD2	TRBJ2-1	CAWSKSGGVQFF
TRBV7-9	TRBD1	TRBJ1-1	CASSLGDRGNTEAFF
TRBV7-9	.	TRBJ1-1	CASSLETGGGRTEAFF
TRBV5-6	.	TRBJ1-1	CASSFSGTTEAFF
TRBV28	.	TRBJ2-7	CASSSEAQGRGEQYF
TRBV29-1	.	TRBJ2-4	CSVEVGRAAKNIQYF
TRBV28	TRBD1	TRBJ2-1	CASSSTGISYNEQFF
TRBV11-2	.	TRBJ2-2	CASSLRGKDHGELFF
TRBV5-1	TRBD2	TRBJ2-7	CASSLGTSGYEQYF
TRBV5-1	TRBD1	TRBJ2-5	CASSLVAGGVETQYF
TRBV6-4	TRBD1	TRBJ1-3	CASSARQGSHSGNTIYF
TRBV7-9	.	TRBJ1-4	CASSRQENEKLFF
TRBV5-4	.	TRBJ1-1	CASSLGGGRNTEAFF
TRBV5-4	TRBD1	TRBJ2-7	CASSLGGQLYEQYF
TRBV11-3	.	TRBJ2-1	CASSLRFTGQQFF
TRBV18	TRBD2	TRBJ2-3	CASSRSGGIYTDTQYF
TRBV6-1	.	TRBJ1-4	CATGGTINEKLFF
TRBV2	.	TRBJ1-1	CASRSQRNTEAFF
TRBV27	.	TRBJ1-1	CASSLRGGLLNTEAFF
TRBV18	.	TRBJ2-2	CASSPPNRATGELFF